This T cell receptor (beta chain) was found in a study of cytomegalovirus exposure and HLA in healthy donors. Overall study: Earlier, fewer than 140 million unique TCR beta sequences were recovered from roughly 180 million T cells by an analysis.

Germline CDR1 and CDR2: LGHNA and YNFKEQ. The V segment lost 1 base and the J segment 3 bases; nucleotides outside the gene matches: 6. CDR3 length: 16 residues. PCR used 60 Vbeta primers and 13 Jbeta primers. Sequencing was performed with immunoSEQ multiplex PCR; in TCRdb, only in-frame clones are kept and a portion is missing. In the table there are around 180,000 clones, approximately 83% of which are singletons. Sequenced input: PBMCs. The receptor was derived from a boy between 2 and 10 years old in good health and CMV-seronegative. This sequence joins TRBV4-2 and TRBJ2-3; 8 bases align to TRBD1. The CDR3 bases are TGTGCCAGCAGCCAAGGGGCAGGGGGCCCGACAGATACGCAGTATTTT. It translates to CASSQGAGGPTDTQYF.